The 9 T cell receptor beta chains listed next were all sequenced from one sample in a study of T cells in tuberculosis. Assay used: immunoSEQ multiplex PCR; TCRdb lists only in-frame clones, some missing. The table includes tens of thousands of clones, 80% to 95% detected once. The sample was PBMCs. These TCRs come from a donor aged 5-35 years with latent tuberculosis or without tuberculosis infection.

The gene calls are TRBV7-2 and TRBJ2-5; 12 bases fit TRBD2. Per the germline V gene, CDR1 is SGHTA and CDR2 is FQGNSA. Germline trimming cut 8 bases from V and 4 bases from J; bases unmatched to any gene: 8. The CDR3 is 15 amino acids. The CDR3 nucleotides read TGTGCCAGCGGGCTAGCGGGGGGGGATGTAGAGACCCAGTACTTC. This sequence encodes CASGLAGGDVETQYF. Based on the CDR3 plus reference TRBV7-2 and TRBJ2-5, the full variable domain is GAGVSQSPSNKVTEKGKDVELRCDPISGHTALYWYRQSLGQGLEFLIYFQGNSAPDKSGLPSDRFSAERTGGSVSTLTIQRTQQEDSAVYLCASGLAGGDVETQYFGPGTRLLVL.

The V and J genes are TRBV29-1 and TRBJ1-2; 11 nucleotides agree with TRBD1. The CDR3 contains 16 residues. V trimming: 1 base; J trimming: 4 bases; junction bases outside the gene matches: 8. Germline V gives CDR1 SQVTM, CDR2 ANQGSEA. This CDR3 reads CSVEGQRTGGVYGYTF. Here the CDR3 DNA reads TGCAGCGTTGAAGGGCAGAGGACAGGGGGCGTCTATGGCTACACCTTC.

The J gene is TRBJ1-5, the V gene TRBV7-6; no firm D call. Deletions cut 5 bases from V and 7 bases from J, with 18 bases between. Germline V gives CDR1 SGHVS, CDR2 FNYEAQ. CDR3 size: 15 residues. DNA of the CDR3: TGTGCCAGCAGCCCTGGAGGGCAGGCCTGGCAGCCCCAGCATTTT. As protein: CASSPGGQAWQPQHF.

This chain connects TRBV7-9 to TRBJ2-7; D perhaps matches TRBD1 (6 bases). There are 16 residues in the CDR3. CDR1 and CDR2 from the germline V gene are SEHNR and FQNEAQ (reference sequence). V was trimmed by 5 bases and J by 2 bases, leaving 19 bases between them. CDR3 sequence: CASSGDGQTITYEQYF. The CDR3 nucleotides read TGTGCCAGCAGCGGAGATGGACAGACGATAACCTACGAGCAGTACTTC.

The chain recombines TRBV5-4 with TRBJ2-7, with D possibly TRBD1 on 6 matching bases. This CDR3 has 15 residues. Germline assignment: CDR1 SGHNT and CDR2 YYREEE (reference sequence). Trimming took 4 bases from V and 3 from J, leaving 17 bases between them. The CDR3 DNA is TGTGCCAGCAGCGACGGGTATGGACAGCTCTACGAGCAGTACTTC. Amino acid sequence: CASSDGYGQLYEQYF.

This chain connects TRBV2 to TRBJ2-5; D possibly corresponds to TRBD2 (5 bases). The CDR3 has 14 residues. CDR1 is SNHLY, CDR2 FYNNEI, per germline. Trimming removed 1 base from V and 7 bases from J, with 13 bases in between. DNA for the CDR3: TGTGCCAGCAGTGAAGTAGGTAGCGCCCCGACCCAGTACTTC. Protein: CASSEVGSAPTQYF.

The chain employs TRBV28 and TRBJ2-7, with TRBD2 matching 9 bases. The CDR3 contains 14 residues. Germline values: CDR1 MDHEN, CDR2 SYDVKM. V was pared by 8 bases and J by 3 bases, with 8 bases of the junction left unmatched. CDR3 protein: CASHLAGSLYEQYF. In DNA, the CDR3 is TGTGCCAGCCATCTAGCGGGAAGCCTCTACGAGCAGTACTTC.

V usage is TRBV7-3 and J usage is TRBJ2-7, with 15 bases identical to TRBD2. In germline, CDR1 is SGHTA, CDR2 FQGTGA. The length of the CDR3 is 14 residues. Germline trimming cut 4 bases from V and 6 bases from J; bases unmatched to any gene: 1. This CDR3 reads CASSSGLAGGEQYF. The CDR3 DNA reads TGTGCCAGCAGCTCGGGACTAGCGGGAGGCGAGCAGTACTTC.

The chain recombines TRBV19 with TRBJ2-1; a possible D gene is TRBD2 (5 bases). The V gene lost 5 bases and the J gene lost 3 bases, with 23 bases spanning the gap. From germline, CDR1 is LNHDA and CDR2 SQIVND (reference sequence). This CDR3 comprises 18 residues. CDR3 in DNA: TGTGCCAGTAGTGGTGTGACTACCCTTAAACTTTTCTACAATGAGCAGTTCTTC. Its protein is CASSGVTTLKLFYNEQFF.